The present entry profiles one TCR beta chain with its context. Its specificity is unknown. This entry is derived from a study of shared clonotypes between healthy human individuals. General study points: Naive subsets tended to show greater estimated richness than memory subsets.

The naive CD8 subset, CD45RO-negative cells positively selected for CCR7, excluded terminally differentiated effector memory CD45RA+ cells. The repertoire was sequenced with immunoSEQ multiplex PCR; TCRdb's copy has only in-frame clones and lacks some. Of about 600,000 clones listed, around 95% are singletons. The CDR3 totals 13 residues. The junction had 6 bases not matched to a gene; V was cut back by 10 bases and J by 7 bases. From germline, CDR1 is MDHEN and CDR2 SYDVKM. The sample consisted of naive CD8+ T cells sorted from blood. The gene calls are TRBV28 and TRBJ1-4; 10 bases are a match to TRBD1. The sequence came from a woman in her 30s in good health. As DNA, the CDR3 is TGTGCCACCGACAGGGGGCGCGGTGAAAAACTGTTTTTT. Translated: CATDRGRGEKLFF.